This paragraph covers one TCR beta chain sequence. A single count supports this clone. Its antigen is not yet known. Qualities for individual bases were not recorded, and no much larger clone is one base off. The data were obtained in a study of blood T cell repertoires in COVID-19 (TCRdb year 2020). Concerning the study at large: Samples from collaborators originated in the United States, Italy and Spain and spanned both the acute and convalescent phases of COVID-19. The material from the prospective study consisted of cDNA or gDNA derived from T cells, B-cell-depleted T cells, or PBMCs. Deeply sampled blood TCRbeta repertoires from subjects exposed to, actively infected with, or recovered from COVID-19 were included in the dataset. The repertoires were released in a freely available public database meant as a resource for research on the immune response to SARS-CoV-2. The samples were drawn from two sources: the first 160 participants of the ongoing ImmuneRACE study, and over 950 subjects contributed by 6 global collaborators. Nearly every sample came with metadata listing a de-identified subject ID, COVID-19 status, age in years and sex. Where available, HLA class I and class II types were obtained from metadata supplied by the sample provider rather than from assay-based typing. Results the study describes overall, beyond this receptor: Clinical and demographic metadata were provided uncurated, with the amount varying by source and participant.

From the cysteine up to the phenylalanine, the CDR3 has a length of 13 residues. Kept here is only the CDR3 DNA, which spans 39 bases and is read in frame from base 1. CDR1 and CDR2, per the germline V gene (reference sequence), are LNHDA and SQIVND. V and J are truncated by 3 bases and 3 bases respectively, leaving an intervening sequence of 8 bases. TCRbeta CDR3 regions were amplified from genomic DNA by means of the immunoSEQ Assay, a bias-controlled multiplex PCR. Per the source publication's procedure: The number of nucleated cells in each sample was estimated from the amplification of reference gene primers within the assay. To quantify the absolute abundance of each unique TCRbeta CDR3 rearrangement, sequence reads were collapsed and filtered. For each sample, productive Simpson clonality was calculated by taking the square root of Simpson's diversity index across productive rearrangements. TCRdb took this table from immuneACCESS and kept in-frame rearrangements with V and J called. Such tables lack part of the clones; where checked against another copy, unresolved V genes explain under half of the gap, and the rest is unexplained. V, J and clone size are taken as reported in that table, and D and trimming were inferred from the DNA itself. In this sample the table shows approximately 25,000 clones, roughly 84% of which occur a single time. The top ten clones comprise approximately 8.3% of the sample.

The collaborating institutions used their own protocols to collect whole blood in K2EDTA tubes. For TCRbeta analysis, collaborator samples were shipped as frozen whole blood, as isolated PBMCs, or as DNA extracted from either sample type. The V and J genes are TRBV19 and TRBJ1-2, with the D gene not confidently named. Sequencing used peripheral blood. The clonotype was recovered from a man between 45 and 60 years old with active COVID-19. The DNA is TGTGCCAGTAGTATCCCTAATGACTATGGCTACACCTTC. It codes for CASSIPNDYGYTF.